This T cell receptor (beta chain) comes out of a study of blood T cells in healthy people across ages. The study, taken as a whole, reports: Diversity figures based on one million T cells were deemed too low.

Combining a sample-barcoded 5' primer with a J-beta primer mix, a second PCR ran for about 7 to 12 cycles. From the 5' RACE reads, TCRdb called clonotypes with MiXCR, one entry per CDR3 protein. The sample has more than 550,000 distinct CDR3 sequences; approximately 22% are singletons. This CDR3 has 15 residues. The junction had 9 bases not matched to a gene; V was cut back by 3 bases and J by 6 bases. Germline CDR1 reads SGDLS; CDR2 reads YYNGEE. This clonotype was seen only a few times. Its matching antigen is unknown. The TCR sequence derives from a man between 65 and 85 years old in good health. Sequencing was performed on blood. The V call is TRBV9, the J call TRBJ2-3; TRBD2 matches at 8 bases. CDR3 nucleotide sequence: TGTGCCAGCAGCGGGACTAGCCCGACTTACGATACGCAGTATTTT. Its translation is CASSGTSPTYDTQYF.